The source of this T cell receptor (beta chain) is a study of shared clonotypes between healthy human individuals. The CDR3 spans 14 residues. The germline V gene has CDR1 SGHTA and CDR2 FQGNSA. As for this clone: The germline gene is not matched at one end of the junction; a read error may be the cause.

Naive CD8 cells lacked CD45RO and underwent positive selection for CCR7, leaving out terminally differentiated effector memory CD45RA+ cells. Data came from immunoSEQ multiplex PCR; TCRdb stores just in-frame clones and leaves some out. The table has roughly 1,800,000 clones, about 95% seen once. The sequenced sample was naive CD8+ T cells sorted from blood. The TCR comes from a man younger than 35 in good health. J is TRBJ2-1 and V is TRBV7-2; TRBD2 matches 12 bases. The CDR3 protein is CASSLAGGSNEQFF. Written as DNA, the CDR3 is TGTGCCAGCAGCCTAGCGGGGGGGTCCAATGAGCAGTTCTTC.